This T cell receptor (beta chain) was obtained from a study of blood T cell repertoires in COVID-19. Study-wide context: The United States, Italy and Spain were the sources of the acute and convalescent COVID-19 samples. Nucleic acid was either cDNA or gDNA, and it came from T cells, B-cell-depleted T cells, or PBMCs.

Per the authors' pipeline: Reference gene primer amplification in the assay estimated nucleated cell counts. Repertoires were generated with immunoSEQ multiplex PCR, while TCRdb's copy carries only in-frame clones and drops some. V and J calls and clone size follow that table, whereas D and trimming were derived from the DNA. In the table there are roughly 79,000 clones, more than 70% of which are singletons. Per the germline V gene, CDR1 is SGHVS and CDR2 is FQNEAQ. This CDR3 has 17 amino acids. Trimming took 1 base from V and 0 from J, leaving 15 bases between them. The chain recombines TRBV7-8 with TRBJ1-1; weak D call: TRBD1 (5 bases). Specimen: peripheral blood. This TCR was recovered from a man aged 55 to 70 with active or convalescent COVID-19. CDR3 sequence: CASSLVVGGEVNTEAFF. In nucleotides, the CDR3 is TGTGCCAGCAGCTTAGTAGTGGGGGGGGAGGTGAACACTGAAGCTTTCTTT.